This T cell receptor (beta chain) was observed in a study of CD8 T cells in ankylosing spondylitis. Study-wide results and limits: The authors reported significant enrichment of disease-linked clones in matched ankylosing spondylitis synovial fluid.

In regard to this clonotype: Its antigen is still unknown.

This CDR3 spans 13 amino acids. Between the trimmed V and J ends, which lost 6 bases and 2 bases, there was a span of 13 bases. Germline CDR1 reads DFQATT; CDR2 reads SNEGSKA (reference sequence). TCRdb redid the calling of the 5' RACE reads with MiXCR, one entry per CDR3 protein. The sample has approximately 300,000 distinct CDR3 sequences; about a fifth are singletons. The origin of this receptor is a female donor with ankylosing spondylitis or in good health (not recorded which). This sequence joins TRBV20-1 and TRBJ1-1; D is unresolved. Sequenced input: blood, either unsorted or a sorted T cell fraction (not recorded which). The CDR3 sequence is CSARDPINTEAFF. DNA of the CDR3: TGCAGTGCCCGCGACCCGATCAACACTGAAGCTTTCTTT.